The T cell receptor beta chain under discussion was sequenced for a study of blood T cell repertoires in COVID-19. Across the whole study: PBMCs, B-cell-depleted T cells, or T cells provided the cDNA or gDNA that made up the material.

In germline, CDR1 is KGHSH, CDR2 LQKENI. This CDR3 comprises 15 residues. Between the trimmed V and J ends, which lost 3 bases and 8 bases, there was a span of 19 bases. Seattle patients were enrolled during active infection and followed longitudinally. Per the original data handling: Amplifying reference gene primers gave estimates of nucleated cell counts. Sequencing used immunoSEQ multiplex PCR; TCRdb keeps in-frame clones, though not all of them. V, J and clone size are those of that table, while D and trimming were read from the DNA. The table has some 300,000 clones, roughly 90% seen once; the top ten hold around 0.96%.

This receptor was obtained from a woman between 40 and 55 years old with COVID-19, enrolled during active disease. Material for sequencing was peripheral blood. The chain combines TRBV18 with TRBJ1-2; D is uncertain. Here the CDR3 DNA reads TGTGCCAGCTCACCCACCTTCGAGCACGGAGCAGGCTACACCTTC. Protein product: CASSPTFEHGAGYTF.